The present entry profiles one T cell receptor (beta chain) with its context. The repertoire was sequenced with immunoSEQ multiplex PCR; TCRdb's copy has only in-frame clones and lacks some. This sample yields about 75,000 clones, of which around 92% are seen a single time; 0.42% belongs to the top ten. This sample is drawn from a study of technical replicates of blood from a handful of donors. Deletions cut 1 base from V and 7 bases from J, with 11 bases between. Germline values: CDR1 SGHDT, CDR2 YYEEEE. This CDR3 spans 14 amino acids. Material: T cells isolated from PBMCs. The receptor was isolated from a human donor in good health. V is TRBV5-6 and J is TRBJ1-4, with D perhaps matching TRBD1 (5 bases). CDR3 residues: CASSLQGPSEKLFF. The CDR3 region has the DNA TGTGCCAGCAGCTTGCAGGGTCCGAGTGAAAAACTGTTTTTT.